This T cell receptor beta chain was captured in a study of blood T cell repertoires in COVID-19 (dated by TCRdb to 2020 to 2021). In terms of the full investigation: Collaborator samples came from the United States, Italy and Spain and covered acute and convalescent phases of COVID-19. The material from the prospective study consisted of cDNA or gDNA derived from T cells, B-cell-depleted T cells, or PBMCs. Deeply sampled blood TCRbeta repertoires from subjects exposed to, actively infected with, or recovered from COVID-19 were included in the dataset. The repertoires were released in a freely available public database meant as a resource for research on the immune response to SARS-CoV-2. The samples were drawn from two sources: the first 160 participants of the ongoing ImmuneRACE study, and over 950 subjects contributed by 6 global collaborators. The sample metadata nearly always contained a de-identified subject ID, COVID-19 status, age in years and sex. HLA class I and class II types, where available, came from metadata supplied by the sample provider rather than from assay-based typing. General conclusions and limits of the study: The amount of clinical and demographic metadata varied by source and participant and was provided uncurated.

In the prospective study, participants were roughly 18 to 89 years old, resided in about two dozen geographic areas of the United States, and were enrolled through a virtual design. To assign participants to cohorts, the prospective study relied on clinical history that participants themselves reported in a screening survey and a study questionnaire. Recovered participants in ImmuneRACE Cohort 3 were defined as having two consecutive negative NP/OP PCR tests, clearance from a healthcare professional, or resolution of symptoms. Mobile phlebotomists in the prospective study collected whole blood, serum and a nasopharyngeal or oropharyngeal swab from every participant. Additional blood draws and questionnaires over a 2-month period could optionally be provided by prospective study participants. Before DNA extraction, blood samples from the prospective study were shipped at room temperature or frozen.

This clone turned up a few times. This receptor's antigen is unknown. No base quality values were provided; no much bigger clone lies one nucleotide off. The immunoSEQ Assay, a bias-controlled multiplex PCR, was used to amplify TCRbeta CDR3 regions from genomic DNA. The study's processing was this. The number of nucleated cells in each sample was estimated by amplification of reference gene primers within the assay. To quantify the absolute abundance of each unique TCRbeta CDR3 rearrangement, sequence reads were collapsed and filtered. For each sample, productive Simpson clonality was calculated by taking the square root of Simpson's diversity index across productive rearrangements. What TCRdb holds here is the immuneACCESS table cut down to in-frame rearrangements. Part of the clones is not present; checked against another copy, under half of the missing clones reflect an unresolved V gene, and the others are unexplained. The V and J calls and clone size come from that table; D and trimming were worked out from the DNA. The sample records approximately 170,000 clones, 70% to 85% of which are singletons. The ten largest clones represent roughly 3.2% of the sample.

CDR1 and CDR2 were assigned from the germline V gene as MDHEN and SYDVKM. From its cysteine to its phenylalanine, the CDR3 spans 15 amino acids. Only the CDR3 DNA is retained, 45 bases long and in frame from the first base. V drops 3 bases and J drops 0 bases, leaving 11 bases in between. The sequence joins TRBV28 to TRBJ1-1; there is no confident call for the D gene. The sample consisted of PBMCs or T cells enriched from blood (not recorded which). This clonotype originated in a woman aged 25 to 39 who had recovered from COVID-19. DNA sequence: TGTGCCAGCAGTTTGGCAGGATCCATGAACACTGAAGCTTTCTTT. This sequence encodes CASSLAGSMNTEAFF.